A few counts support the clone carrying this T cell receptor (beta chain). Germline CDR1 is SQVTM and CDR2 is ANQGSEA. V lost 8 bases to trimming and J lost 0 bases, with 19 bases between them. The CDR3 has 15 amino acids. The sample is drawn from a study of early T cells in non-severe SARS-CoV-2 infection. Unique molecular identifiers (one per individual cDNA molecule) were attached. MiXCR, run by TCRdb on the 5' RACE reads, gives a single entry per CDR3 protein. Altogether about 110,000 distinct CDR3 sequences are present, roughly 12% being singletons, with the ten largest covering around 3%. The sequence was collected from an adult who was a healthcare worker with PCR-confirmed SARS-CoV-2 infection or an uninfected control (not recorded which). Sequenced: whole blood. The genes are TRBV29-1 and TRBJ1-1; maybe TRBD1 (6 bases). CDR3 sequence reads: CSTVSGAPMNTEAFF. The CDR3 DNA follows: TGCAGCACAGTTTCAGGGGCGCCTATGAACACTGAAGCTTTCTTT. The variable domain in full, with the rest retrieved from reference TRBV29-1 and TRBJ1-1, is SAVISQKPSRDICQRGTSLTIQCQVDSQVTMMFWYRQQPGQSLTLIATANQGSEATYESGFVIDKFPISRPNLTFSTLTVSNMSPEDSSIYLCSTVSGAPMNTEAFFGQGTRLTVV.